The clone carrying this TCR beta chain came up a few times. Its antigen is currently unknown. Germline CDR1 and CDR2: SGDLS and YYNGEE. Trimming pared 5 bases from V and 4 bases from J, leaving 20 bases between. This CDR3 spans 16 amino acids. This sample is part of a study of T cell clones after liver transplantation. Whole-study context: TCRbeta sequencing after a pre-transplant mixed lymphocyte reaction identified graft-donor-reactive clones, later tracked in post-transplant blood. Study-wide points: Donor-reactive sequences fell more than third party-reactive ones, suggesting partial deletion.

Profiled with immunoSEQ multiplex PCR; TCRdb holds only in-frame clones, not every one. This sample has about 20,000 clones, with approximately 84% found just once. The J gene is TRBJ2-3, the V gene TRBV9; D is possibly TRBD2 (6 bases). This material consisted of CD8+ T cells from blood, taken around 54 months after liver transplant. This clonotype originated in a human patient who received a liver transplant. The graft donor may have contributed some T cells. CDR3 bases: TGTGCCAGCAGTTCGACTAGGACCATGAAGGCAGATACGCAGTATTTT. Protein product: CASSSTRTMKADTQYF.